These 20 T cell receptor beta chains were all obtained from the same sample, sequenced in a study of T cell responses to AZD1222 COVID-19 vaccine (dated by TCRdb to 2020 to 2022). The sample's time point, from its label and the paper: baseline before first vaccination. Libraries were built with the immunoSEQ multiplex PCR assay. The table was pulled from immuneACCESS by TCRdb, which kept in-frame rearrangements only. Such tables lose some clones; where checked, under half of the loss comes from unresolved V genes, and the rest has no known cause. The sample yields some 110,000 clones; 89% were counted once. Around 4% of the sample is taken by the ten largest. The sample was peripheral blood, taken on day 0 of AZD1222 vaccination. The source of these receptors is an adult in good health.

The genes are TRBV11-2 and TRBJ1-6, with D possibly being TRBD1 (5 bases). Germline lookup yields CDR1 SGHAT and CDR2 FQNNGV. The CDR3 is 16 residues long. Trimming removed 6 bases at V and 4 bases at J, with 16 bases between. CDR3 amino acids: CASRPDGDRYNSPLHF. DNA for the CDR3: TGTGCCAGCAGACCAGACGGGGACCGTTATAATTCACCCCTCCACTTT.

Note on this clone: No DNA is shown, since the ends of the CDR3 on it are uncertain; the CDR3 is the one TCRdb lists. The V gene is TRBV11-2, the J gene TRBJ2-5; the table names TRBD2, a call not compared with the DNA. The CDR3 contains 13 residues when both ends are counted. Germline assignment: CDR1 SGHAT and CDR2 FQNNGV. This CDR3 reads CASSFGEGETQYF.

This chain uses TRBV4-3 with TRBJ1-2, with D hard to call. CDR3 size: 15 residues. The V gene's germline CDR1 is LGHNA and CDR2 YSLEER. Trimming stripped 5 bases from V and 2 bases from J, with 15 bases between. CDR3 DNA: TGCGCCAGCAGCGGTCTGGTGGGATCAAACTATGGCTACACCTTC. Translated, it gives CASSGLVGSNYGYTF.

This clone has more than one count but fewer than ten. The CDR3 coding sequence is TGTGCCAGCGGAGCTTATTATGGCTACACCTTC. This translates into CASGAYYGYTF. The chain links TRBV28 to TRBJ1-2; D unresolved. Germline values: CDR1 MDHEN, CDR2 SYDVKM. This CDR3 region has 11 residues. The germline V and J ends were trimmed by 8 bases and 5 bases, with 9 bases remaining between them.

CDR3 in DNA: TGCGCCAGCAATCGGGAGGGCCATAAGGACACAGATACGCAGTATTTT. Protein product: CASNREGHKDTDTQYF. This chain links TRBV5-1 with TRBJ2-3; 8 bases are a match to TRBD2. The CDR3 extends over 16 amino acids. Germline CDR1 is SGHRS and CDR2 is YFSETQ. V shed 6 bases, J shed 2 bases, and the junction held 11 bases outside the gene matches. Filled out from reference TRBV5-1 and TRBJ2-3, the complete variable domain reads KAGVTQTPRYLIKTRGQQVTLSCSPISGHRSVSWYQQTPGQGLQFLFEYFSETQRNKGNFPGRFSGRQFSNSRSEMNVSTLELGDSALYLCASNREGHKDTDTQYFGPGTRLTVL.

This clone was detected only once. CDR3 in amino acids: CASSPTALNTEAFF. The CDR3 nucleotides are TGTGCCAGCTCACCGACAGCCCTGAACACTGAAGCTTTCTTT. The chain uses TRBV18 and TRBJ1-1; D possibly corresponds to TRBD1 (5 bases). The germline V and J ends were trimmed by 3 bases and 0 bases, with 8 bases remaining between them. This CDR3 spans 14 amino acids. The germline V gene encodes CDR1 KGHSH and CDR2 LQKENI. The full variable domain, with the rest looked up from reference TRBV18 and TRBJ1-1, is NAGVMQNPRHLVRRRGQEARLRCSPMKGHSHVYWYRQLPEEGLKFMVYLQKENIIDESGMPKERFSAEFPKEGPSILRIQQVVRGDSAAYFCASSPTALNTEAFFGQGTRLTVV.

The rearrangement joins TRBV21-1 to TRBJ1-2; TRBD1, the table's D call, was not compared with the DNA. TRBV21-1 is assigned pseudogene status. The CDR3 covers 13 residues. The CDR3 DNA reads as TGTGCCAGCAGCCCACAGGGGGCGGGGGGCTACACCTTC. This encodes CASSPQGAGGYTF.

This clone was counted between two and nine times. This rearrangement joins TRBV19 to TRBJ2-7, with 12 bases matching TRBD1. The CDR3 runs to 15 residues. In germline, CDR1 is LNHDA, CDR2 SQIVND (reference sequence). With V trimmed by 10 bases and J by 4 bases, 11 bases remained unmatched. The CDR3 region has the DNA TGTGCCACCAGAACCGGGACAGGGGGCGCATACGAGCAGTACTTC. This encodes CATRTGTGGAYEQYF.

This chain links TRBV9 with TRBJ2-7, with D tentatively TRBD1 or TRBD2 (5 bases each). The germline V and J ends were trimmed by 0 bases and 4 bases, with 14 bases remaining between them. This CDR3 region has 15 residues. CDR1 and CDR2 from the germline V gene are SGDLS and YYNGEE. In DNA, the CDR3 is TGTGCCAGCAGCGTAGAGTTTGGGGGTGGTTACGAGCAGTACTTC. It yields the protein CASSVEFGGGYEQYF.

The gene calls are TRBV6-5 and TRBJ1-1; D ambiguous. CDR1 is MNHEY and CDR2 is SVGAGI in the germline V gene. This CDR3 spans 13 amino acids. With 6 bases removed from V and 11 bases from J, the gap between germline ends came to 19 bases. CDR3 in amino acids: CASRPHHRIGAFF. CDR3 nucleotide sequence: TGTGCCAGCAGACCCCACCACCGTATTGGGGCTTTCTTT.

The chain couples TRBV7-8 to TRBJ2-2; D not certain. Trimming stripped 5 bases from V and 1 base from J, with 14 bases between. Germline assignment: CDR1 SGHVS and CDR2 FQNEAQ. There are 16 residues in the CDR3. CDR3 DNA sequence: TGTGCCAGCAGCGCTGACTCCCCTTTGAACACCGGGGAGCTGTTTTTT. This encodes CASSADSPLNTGELFF. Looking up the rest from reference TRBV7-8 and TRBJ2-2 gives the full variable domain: GAGVSQSPRYKVAKRGQDVALRCDPISGHVSLFWYQQALGQGPEFLTYFQNEAQLDKSGLPSDRFFAERPEGSVSTLKIQRTQQEDSAVYLCASSADSPLNTGELFFGEGSRLTVL.

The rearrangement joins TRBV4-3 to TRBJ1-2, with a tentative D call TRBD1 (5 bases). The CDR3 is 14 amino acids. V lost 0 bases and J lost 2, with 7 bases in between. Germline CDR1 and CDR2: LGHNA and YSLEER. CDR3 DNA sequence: TGCGCCAGCAGCCAAGATGCAGGGAACTATGGCTACACCTTC. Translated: CASSQDAGNYGYTF.

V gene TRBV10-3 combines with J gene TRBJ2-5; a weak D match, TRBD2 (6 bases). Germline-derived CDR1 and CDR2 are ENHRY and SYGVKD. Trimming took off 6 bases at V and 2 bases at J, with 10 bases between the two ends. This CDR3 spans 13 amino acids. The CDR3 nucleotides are TGTGCCATCAGAAATGGGACTCAAGAGACCCAGTACTTC. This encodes CAIRNGTQETQYF.

The CDR3 loop reads CASSESTGAYGYTF. In DNA, the CDR3 is TGCGCCAGCAGTGAGTCGACAGGGGCGTATGGCTACACCTTC. The chain uses TRBV10-2 and TRBJ1-2; 8 bases align to TRBD1. J was trimmed by 5 bases and V by 0 bases; bases with no gene match: 2. The CDR3 length is 14 residues. CDR1 WSHSY and CDR2 SAAADI come from the germline V gene.

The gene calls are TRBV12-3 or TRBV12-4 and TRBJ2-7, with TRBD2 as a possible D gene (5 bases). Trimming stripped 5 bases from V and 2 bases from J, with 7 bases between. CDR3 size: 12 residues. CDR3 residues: CASSRETYEQYF. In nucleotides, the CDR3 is TGTGCCAGCAGTAGGGAGACCTACGAGCAGTACTTC.

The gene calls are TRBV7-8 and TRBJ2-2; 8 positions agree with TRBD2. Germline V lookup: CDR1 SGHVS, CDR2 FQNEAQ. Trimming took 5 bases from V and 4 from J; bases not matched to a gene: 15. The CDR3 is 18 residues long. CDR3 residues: CASSLTVPAGVFTGELFF. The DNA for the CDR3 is TGTGCCAGCAGCCTAACAGTTCCAGCGGGAGTATTCACCGGGGAGCTGTTTTTT. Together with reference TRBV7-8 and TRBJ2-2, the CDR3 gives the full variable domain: GAGVSQSPRYKVAKRGQDVALRCDPISGHVSLFWYQQALGQGPEFLTYFQNEAQLDKSGLPSDRFFAERPEGSVSTLKIQRTQQEDSAVYLCASSLTVPAGVFTGELFFGEGSRLTVL.

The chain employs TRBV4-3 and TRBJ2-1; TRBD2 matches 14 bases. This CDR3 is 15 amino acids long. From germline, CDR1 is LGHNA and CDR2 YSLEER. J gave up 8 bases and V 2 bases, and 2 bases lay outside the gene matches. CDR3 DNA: TGCGCCAGCAGCCAAACGGGACTAGCGGGGGATGAGCAGTTCTTC. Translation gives CASSQTGLAGDEQFF.

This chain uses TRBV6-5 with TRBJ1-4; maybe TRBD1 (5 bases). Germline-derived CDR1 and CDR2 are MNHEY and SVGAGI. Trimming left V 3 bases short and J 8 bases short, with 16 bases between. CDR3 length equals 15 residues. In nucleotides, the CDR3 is TGTGCCAGCAGTTATTATCAGGGAGGGAGGGAAAAACTGTTTTTT. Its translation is CASSYYQGGREKLFF.

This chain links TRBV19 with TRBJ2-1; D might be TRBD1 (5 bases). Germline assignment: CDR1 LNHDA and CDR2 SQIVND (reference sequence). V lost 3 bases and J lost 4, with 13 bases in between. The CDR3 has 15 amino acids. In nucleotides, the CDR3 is TGTGCCAGTAGTATTAAGGCAGGGATATACAATGAGCAGTTCTTC. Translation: CASSIKAGIYNEQFF. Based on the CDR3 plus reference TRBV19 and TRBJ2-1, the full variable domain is DGGITQSPKYLFRKEGQNVTLSCEQNLNHDAMYWYRQDPGQGLRLIYYSQIVNDFQKGDIAEGYSVSREKKESFPLTVTSAQKNPTAFYLCASSIKAGIYNEQFFGPGTRLTVL.

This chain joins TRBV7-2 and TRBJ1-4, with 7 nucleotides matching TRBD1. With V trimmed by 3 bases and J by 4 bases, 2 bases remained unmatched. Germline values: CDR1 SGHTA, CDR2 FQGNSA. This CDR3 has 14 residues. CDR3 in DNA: TGTGCCAGCAGCTTGGGACAGTTTAATGAAAAACTGTTTTTT. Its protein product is CASSLGQFNEKLFF.